This TCR beta chain was sequenced during a study of blood T cell repertoires in COVID-19. Study-wide background: The United States, Italy and Spain were the sources of the acute and convalescent COVID-19 samples. T cells, B-cell-depleted T cells, or PBMCs provided the cDNA or gDNA that served as material.

In the source study's methods: Estimation of nucleated cell counts was performed using reference gene primer amplification. Assay: immunoSEQ multiplex PCR; the TCRdb copy retains only in-frame clones and omits some. Clone size and the V and J calls come from that table; the DNA yielded D and trimming. The data contain 150,000 or so clones, roughly 83% of them singletons. The CDR3 contains 14 residues. Germline CDR1 SGHTA, CDR2 FQGNSA. V was pared by 1 base and J by 4 bases, with 8 bases between. Sequencing was carried out using peripheral blood. V usage is TRBV7-2 and J usage is TRBJ1-5; D gene uncertain. The receptor comes from a woman older than 75 with acute or convalescent COVID-19. The CDR3, as DNA: TGTGCCAGCAGCTTAGGGCAGTTGAATCAGCCCCAGCATTTT. Residues: CASSLGQLNQPQHF.